Listed here is a single T cell receptor beta chain. This sample stems from a study of technical replicates of blood from a handful of donors. TCRdb's table, derived via immunoSEQ multiplex PCR, lists solely in-frame clones and lacks some. The table has some 64,000 clones, almost 97% seen once. Sequencing used T cells isolated from PBMCs. The clonotype comes from a human donor in good health.

The CDR3 is CASSFQITGELFF. As DNA, the CDR3 is TGTGCCAGTAGTTTCCAAATCACCGGGGAGCTGTTTTTT. The V and J genes are TRBV19 and TRBJ2-2, with D uncertain. The CDR3 spans 13 residues. With 5 bases removed from V and 4 bases from J, the gap between germline ends came to 8 bases. The germline CDR1 and CDR2 sequences are LNHDA and SQIVND (reference sequence).